This paragraph reports one T cell receptor (beta chain). This entry comes from a study of blood T cell repertoires in COVID-19. Study-level information: COVID-19 samples, acute and convalescent, were from the United States, Italy and Spain. From T cells, B-cell-depleted T cells, or PBMCs came the material, which was cDNA or gDNA.

CDR3 length: 17 residues. Trimming took off 6 bases at V and 0 bases at J, with 18 bases between the two ends. Germline CDR1 is LNHDA and CDR2 is SQIVND (reference sequence). Original data processing: Nucleated cell counts were estimated from reference gene primer amplification. The method was immunoSEQ multiplex PCR; TCRdb's version includes in-frame clones alone and lacks a portion of them. That table supplies the V and J calls and clone size; D and trimming were determined from the DNA. In the table there are about 190,000 clones, about 88% of which are singletons. Sequenced sample: peripheral blood. The TCR originated in a middle-aged woman who had recovered from COVID-19. The gene calls are TRBV19 and TRBJ1-5; D remains unclear. The CDR3 bases are TGTGCCAGTAGCCCACCCGCACTCCCGTTTAGCAATCAGCCCCAGCATTTT. Residues: CASSPPALPFSNQPQHF.